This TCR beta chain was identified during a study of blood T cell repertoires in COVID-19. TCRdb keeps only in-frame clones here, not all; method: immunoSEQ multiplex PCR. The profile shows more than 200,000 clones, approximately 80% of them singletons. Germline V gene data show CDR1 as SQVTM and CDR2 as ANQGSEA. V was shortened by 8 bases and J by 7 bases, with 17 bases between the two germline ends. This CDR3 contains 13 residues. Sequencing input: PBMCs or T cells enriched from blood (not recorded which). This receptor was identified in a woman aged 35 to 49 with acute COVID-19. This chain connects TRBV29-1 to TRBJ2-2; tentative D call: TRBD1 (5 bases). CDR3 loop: CSFKGWQGGELFF. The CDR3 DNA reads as TGCAGCTTCAAGGGGTGGCAGGGCGGGGAGCTGTTTTTT.